A selection of T cell receptor beta chains follows, all from one sample in a study of Graves' ophthalmopathy and Graves' hyperthyroidism. TCRdb analysed the multiplex PCR reads with MiXCR anew, one entry per CDR3 protein. The sample holds hundreds of thousands of distinct CDR3 sequences; about 38% are singletons and the top ten take around 3%. The sequencing input was peripheral blood. These receptors were collected from an adult man with Graves' ophthalmopathy. The CDR3 runs from the conserved cysteine through the conserved F or W. A D gene is named only where the DNA matches it firmly. Clone sizes are given selectively: once, few, many, or a class where the clone is expanded.

j_gene | d_gene | abundance | v_gene | CDR3nt | CDR3aa
TRBJ2-7 | - | - | TRBV27 | TGTGCCAGCAGTTTATCAGCACAGATCCACTACGAGCAGTACTTC | CASSLSAQIHYEQYF
TRBJ1-1 | - | - | TRBV12-3/TRBV12-4 | TGTGCCAGCAGACTCCGGACCGGGAACACTGAAGCTTTCTTT | CASRLRTGNTEAFF
TRBJ1-1 | - | - | TRBV19 | TGTGCCAGTAGACTTACAGATCTGAACACTGAAGCTTTCTTT | CASRLTDLNTEAFF
TRBJ2-5 | - | many | TRBV2 | TGTGCCAGCAAGGCACACCAAGAGACCCAGTACTTC | CASKAHQETQYF
TRBJ1-2 | TRBD1 | - | TRBV7-9 | TGTGCCAGCAGCCACCGGGACAGGGGCGATGGCTACACCTTC | CASSHRDRGDGYTF
TRBJ2-7 | - | few | TRBV30 | TGTGCCTGGAGTGATCATTTGGCCGAGCAGTACTTC | CAWSDHLAEQYF
TRBJ2-2 | - | - | TRBV7-9 | TGTGCCAGCACCTGGGGGGAAAACACCGGGGAGCTGTTTTTT | CASTWGENTGELFF
TRBJ2-7 | - | many | TRBV5-1 | TGCGCCAGCAGCCAAACTACCTACGAGCAGTACTTC | CASSQTTYEQYF
TRBJ2-7 | TRBD1 | few | TRBV5-1 | TGCGCCAGCAGCTCCGGGACAGGGTTGGTCGAGCAGTACTTC | CASSSGTGLVEQYF
TRBJ2-7 | TRBD2 | many | TRBV6-6 | TGTGCCAGCAGTTACTCGAGCGTTGGGACTAGCGGTTACGAGCAGTACTTC | CASSYSSVGTSGYEQYF
TRBJ2-2 | - | - | TRBV4-1 | TGCGCCAGCGGCCAAGTGGGACGGGCGAACACCGGGGAGCTGTTTTTT | CASGQVGRANTGELFF
TRBJ2-7 | - | many | TRBV2 | TGTGCCAGCAGTGTTAACCGGGACGGAGGCTCCTACGAGCAGTACTTC | CASSVNRDGGSYEQYF
TRBJ2-7 | TRBD2 | - | TRBV20-1 | TGCAGTGCCCGCGGGGGGCGGACCTCCTACGAGCAGTACTTC | CSARGGRTSYEQYF
TRBJ2-5 | TRBD1 | many | TRBV5-1 | TGCGCCAGCAGCTCCGGGACAGCGGACGAGACCCAGTACTTC | CASSSGTADETQYF
TRBJ1-2 | - | - | TRBV20-1 | TGCAGTGCTAGTGGGGACTATGGCTACACCTTC | CSASGDYGYTF
TRBJ1-6 | - | many | TRBV10-1 | TGCGCCAGCCTAGTACAGGACGGTTCACCCCTCCACTTT | CASLVQDGSPLHF
TRBJ2-6 | - | - | TRBV7-6 | TGTGCCAGCAGGGCGGGGTTTGGGGCCAACGTCCTGACTTTC | CASRAGFGANVLTF
TRBJ2-5 | TRBD2 | - | TRBV11-2 | TGTGCCAGCGGACTAGCGGGGGGGAGAGAGACCCAGTACTTC | CASGLAGGRETQYF
TRBJ2-7 | - | - | TRBV30 | TGTGCCTGGAGCTCGGACACCTACGAGCAGTACTTC | CAWSSDTYEQYF
TRBJ2-2 | - | - | TRBV5-1 | TGCGCCAGCAGCTTGTCGGGGATGAACACCGGGGAGCTGTTTTTT | CASSLSGMNTGELFF
TRBJ1-2 | TRBD1 | - | TRBV25-1 | TGTGCCAGCAGTGATGGCGGGACAGGGGGCGGCGGCTACACCTTC | CASSDGGTGGGGYTF
TRBJ2-2 | TRBD1 | few | TRBV4-2 | TGTGCCAGCAGCCAAGAGGGACAGGGTAAAACCGGGGAGCTGTTTTTT | CASSQEGQGKTGELFF
TRBJ2-7 | - | - | TRBV2 | TGTGCCAGCAGCGGACCGGGACACGAGCAGTACTTC | CASSGPGHEQYF
TRBJ1-2 | TRBD1 | - | TRBV20-1 | TGCAGTGCTAGAGATCGAGACAGGGGTTCCCGGGGCTACACCTTC | CSARDRDRGSRGYTF
TRBJ1-2 | - | - | TRBV30 | TGTGCCTGGAGTGTAGGGGGGTTAAGTGGCTACACCTTC | CAWSVGGLSGYTF
TRBJ1-5 | - | many | TRBV29-1 | TGCAGCGTAAGACAGGCCAATCAGCCCCAGCATTTT | CSVRQANQPQHF
TRBJ2-2 | - | many | TRBV7-7 | TGTGCTAGCAGCCCCGGTCACACCGGGGAGCTGTTTTTT | CASSPGHTGELFF
TRBJ1-2 | - | - | TRBV19 | TGTGCCAGTAGTATAGGGGGCGCGGCTAACTATGGCTACACCTTC | CASSIGGAANYGYTF
TRBJ2-1 | TRBD2 | - | TRBV2 | TGTGCCAGCAGTTCCGGGACTAGCGTATACAATGAGCAGTTCTTC | CASSSGTSVYNEQFF
TRBJ1-2 | TRBD1 | many | TRBV27 | TGTGCCAGTCGGGACAGGGCTAACTATGGCTACACCTTC | CASRDRANYGYTF
TRBJ1-2 | - | many | TRBV20-1 | TGCAGTGGGACCGGGGACAAGGAGGGCTACACCTTC | CSGTGDKEGYTF
TRBJ2-5 | - | once | TRBV12-3/TRBV12-4 | TGTGCTAGTGGTTTGGTACGGGGGCCGCGCAAAGAGACCCAGTACTTC | CASGLVRGPRKETQYF
TRBJ1-1 | TRBD1 | many | TRBV7-9 | TGTGCCAGCAGCGAGGGACAGGGAAGGGGGAACACTGAAGCTTTCTTT | CASSEGQGRGNTEAFF
TRBJ2-7 | - | many | TRBV7-9 | TGTGCCAGCAGCTTGTTTCGGGAGTGGGCCTACGAGCAGTACTTC | CASSLFREWAYEQYF
TRBJ2-7 | - | - | TRBV7-3 | TGTGCCAGCAGCTCCGGGACCGAGTACTTC | CASSSGTEYF
TRBJ2-5 | TRBD1 | - | TRBV6-1 | TGTGCCAGCAGTGCCGGACAGGCGAGAGAGACCCAGTACTTC | CASSAGQARETQYF
TRBJ1-6 | - | many | TRBV6-1 | TGTGCCAGCAGTGAAGGTCGACAGCGGAATTCACCCCTCCACTTT | CASSEGRQRNSPLHF
TRBJ1-1 | TRBD1 | many | TRBV2 | TGTGCCAGCAGTGCTCTAGGGGGCGGTACTGAAGCTTTCTTT | CASSALGGGTEAFF
TRBJ1-5 | TRBD1 | - | TRBV2 | TGTGCCAGCAAGAGATCGGGGACAGGGCATCAGCCCCAGCATTTT | CASKRSGTGHQPQHF
TRBJ1-2 | - | many | TRBV20-1 | TGCAGTGCTAGTAGGGCAGGGAAGGGCTACACCTTC | CSASRAGKGYTF
TRBJ2-5 | TRBD2 | - | TRBV25-1 | TGTGCCAGCAGTCAAGCGGGACCCGAAGAGACCCAGTACTTC | CASSQAGPEETQYF
TRBJ1-6 | - | many | TRBV15 | TGTGCCACCAGCAGAGAGTACAGCGTTAATTCACCCCTCCACTTT | CATSREYSVNSPLHF
TRBJ1-2 | - | many | TRBV2 | TGTGCCAGCAGTGAAAGGCGTGTGACTAACTATGGCTACACCTTC | CASSERRVTNYGYTF
TRBJ1-2 | - | - | TRBV28 | TGTGCCAGCAGTTTGCTTCGGACAGATCGTACCTATGGCTACACCTTC | CASSLLRTDRTYGYTF
TRBJ1-1 | - | - | TRBV10-3 | TGTGCCATCAGTGGGGCAGGGAACACTGAAGCTTTCTTT | CAISGAGNTEAFF
TRBJ2-7 | - | - | TRBV2 | TGTGCCAGCTCACCCGGCGCCCCTTCAAACGAGCAGTACTTC | CASSPGAPSNEQYF